One sample yielded the 18 T cell receptor beta chains listed below, sequenced in a study of blood T cells in healthy people across ages. A second PCR of 7 to 11 cycles used a sample-barcoded 5' primer and a J-beta primer mix. In TCRdb, the 5' RACE reads were re-called with MiXCR into one record per CDR3 protein. The profile shows hundreds of thousands of distinct CDR3 sequences, 49% of them singletons. Sequencing was done on a sample of blood. These receptors were taken from a woman in her sixties or seventies in good health.

This rearrangement joins TRBV7-2 to TRBJ2-7; 8 nucleotides align to TRBD1. TRBJ2-5 explains the end of the DNA better; the J call may be wrong. The CDR3 has 14 residues. Germline CDR1 reads SGHTA; CDR2 reads FQGNSA. The DNA of the CDR3 is TGTGCCAGCAGCCCGGACAGGGTAGGAAAGACCCAGTACTTC. Its protein is CASSPDRVGKTQYF.

The chain joins TRBV5-6 to TRBJ2-5; tentative D call: TRBD2 (5 bases). In germline, CDR1 is SGHDT, CDR2 YYEEEE. The CDR3 consists of 14 residues. The V end was cut by 0 bases, the J end by 4 bases, with 10 bases between. The CDR3 nucleotides are TGTGCCAGCAGCTTGGCGGGGATTGGAGAGACCCAGTACTTC. Amino acid sequence: CASSLAGIGETQYF.

This rearrangement joins TRBV20-1 to TRBJ2-1, with 15 bases aligning to TRBD2. The CDR3 has 14 residues. V dropped 5 bases and J dropped 6; count of bases not matched to a gene: 2. Germline V lookup: CDR1 DFQATT, CDR2 SNEGSKA (reference sequence). The CDR3 is CSAGTSGRPNEQFF. The CDR3 DNA is TGCAGTGCTGGGACTAGCGGGAGGCCCAATGAGCAGTTCTTC.

The rearrangement links TRBV5-1 to TRBJ1-2, with 8 bases that match TRBD1. The V gene's germline CDR1 is SGHRS and CDR2 YFSETQ. The CDR3 runs 15 residues. J gave up 4 bases and V 4 bases, and 9 bases lay outside the gene matches. The CDR3 DNA reads TGCGCCAGCAGCCCCGAGCAGGGGGCCGTCTATGGCTACACCTTC. It encodes CASSPEQGAVYGYTF.

Of note for this clonotype: The junction differs from germline at one of its ends, possibly a read error. The chain employs TRBV10-3 and TRBJ2-2, with D possibly matching TRBD2 (6 bases). The germline CDR1 and CDR2 sequences are ENHRY and SYGVKD. This CDR3 comprises 13 residues. The CDR3 coding sequence is TGTGCCATCAGCGGGAGTGACACCGGGGAGCTGCTTTTT. This gives the protein CAISGSDTGELLF.

This chain links TRBV7-2 with TRBJ2-7; possibly TRBD1 or TRBD2 for D (6 bases each). The CDR3 loop spans 15 amino acids. Germline lookup yields CDR1 SGHTA and CDR2 FQGNSA. Trimming cost V 5 bases and J 5 bases, with 19 bases left between them. As DNA, the CDR3 is TGTGCCAGCAGCCCCCGGGGGCAGGGTGGAAACGAGCAGTACTTC. Amino acid sequence: CASSPRGQGGNEQYF.

Regarding this clonotype: A read error is possible here, since a much larger clone lies one base away. This chain connects TRBV20-1 to TRBJ2-3; maybe TRBD2 (7 bases). CDR3 length equals 13 residues. Per the germline V gene, CDR1 is DFQATT and CDR2 is SNEGSKA (reference sequence). V lost 7 bases to trimming and J lost 6 bases, with 17 bases between them. DNA of the CDR3: TGCAGTGGCCCCAAAGGGGGAGGGGATACGCAGTATTTT. Translated, it gives CSGPKGGGDTQYF.

The chain couples TRBV15 to TRBJ2-3; 9 bases fit TRBD2. The germline gives CDR1 LNHNV, CDR2 YYDKDF (reference sequence). The CDR3 has 16 residues. V was pared by 5 bases and J by 2 bases, with 8 bases of the junction left unmatched. CDR3: CATSPGLAPITDTQYF. The CDR3 DNA reads TGTGCCACCAGCCCGGGACTAGCCCCTATCACAGATACGCAGTATTTT.

This rearrangement joins TRBV5-1 to TRBJ2-5; 10 nucleotides agree with TRBD1. The CDR3 has 16 residues. With 6 bases clipped from V and 4 bases from J, the junction kept 12 bases outside the gene matches. CDR1 SGHRS and CDR2 YFSETQ come from the germline V gene. The DNA for the CDR3 is TGCGCCAGCAAAATCTTCTCTGGACAGGGGGGAGAGACCCAGTACTTC. Translated: CASKIFSGQGGETQYF.

This clonotype has more than one count but fewer than ten. CDR3 DNA: TGTGCCAGCAGCGGACTAGCGGGACCCCCCACAGATACGCAGTATTTT. Protein product: CASSGLAGPPTDTQYF. The genes are TRBV9 and TRBJ2-3; 11 positions match TRBD2. The germline gives CDR1 SGDLS, CDR2 YYNGEE. There are 16 residues in the CDR3. Unmatched junction bases numbered 5, after V lost 3 bases and J lost 2 bases.

This clonotype showed up just a few times. V usage is TRBV29-1 and J usage is TRBJ2-3, with 10 bases identical to TRBD1. The V gene end was trimmed by 4 bases and the J gene end by 2 bases; junction bases not matched to a gene: 3. Germline V lookup: CDR1 SQVTM, CDR2 ANQGSEA. This CDR3 has 14 residues. The CDR3 DNA reads as TGCAGCGTTGGAGGGACAGGGGACACAGATACGCAGTATTTT. This gives the protein CSVGGTGDTDTQYF.

The chain combines TRBV20-1 with TRBJ1-6; a possible D gene is TRBD1 (5 bases). The CDR3 length is 15 residues. The germline gives CDR1 DFQATT, CDR2 SNEGSKA (reference sequence). V was pared by 1 base and J by 6 bases, with 13 bases between. The CDR3 protein is CSARAGLIFNSPLHF. The CDR3 bases are TGCAGTGCTAGAGCGGGACTGATTTTTAATTCACCCCTCCACTTT.

This clonotype appeared a few times. The genes are TRBV20-1 and TRBJ2-3; D call uncertain. From germline, CDR1 is DFQATT and CDR2 SNEGSKA (reference sequence). The CDR3 sequence is 12 residues long. Trimming left V 3 bases short and J 0 bases short, with 4 bases between. Written as DNA, the CDR3 is TGCAGTGCTAGGCCTAGCACAGATACGCAGTATTTT. Protein product: CSARPSTDTQYF.

This chain connects TRBV10-3 to TRBJ2-7; D remains ambiguous. The CDR3 extends over 12 amino acids. V lost 2 bases and J lost 9, with 11 bases in between. The germline gives CDR1 ENHRY, CDR2 SYGVKD. The CDR3 DNA is TGTGCCATCAGTGAGACTAACTATTGGCAGTACTTC. Amino acid sequence: CAISETNYWQYF.

The chain is built from TRBV7-8 and TRBJ1-4; 7 positions match TRBD1. The CDR3 length is 16 residues. The germline CDR1 and CDR2 sequences are SGHVS and FQNEAQ. Trimming at V came to 4 bases and at J to 5 bases, leaving 10 bases not matched to a gene. The CDR3 is CASSSGAFRGNEKLFF. CDR3 coding DNA: TGTGCCAGCAGCTCAGGGGCCTTCAGGGGGAATGAAAAACTGTTTTTT.

This rearrangement joins TRBV4-3 to TRBJ1-4; no clear D. V lost 3 bases and J lost 8, with 16 bases in between. Per germline, CDR1 LGHNA and CDR2 YSLEER. The CDR3 spans 15 residues. CDR3 sequence reads: CASSQRERATEKLFF. The CDR3 bases are TGCGCCAGCAGCCAGAGGGAACGGGCCACCGAAAAACTGTTTTTT.

This clonotype occurred a few times. V is TRBV2 and J is TRBJ1-1; D not certain. In germline, CDR1 is SNHLY, CDR2 FYNNEI. V dropped 0 bases and J dropped 7 bases, with 12 bases sitting between them. This CDR3 is 14 amino acids long. The CDR3: CASSEASRNREAFF. The CDR3, as DNA: TGTGCCAGCAGTGAAGCGAGCAGAAACCGTGAAGCTTTCTTT.

The chain has TRBV7-2 and TRBJ2-7, with 8 bases matching TRBD1. Germline V gene sequence: CDR1 SGHTA, CDR2 FQGNSA. The CDR3 length is 15 residues. Losses at the gene ends were 5 bases for V and 3 bases for J; bases not matched to a gene: 9. The CDR3 nucleotides read TGTGCCAGCAGCGTAGTGTCGGGACAGGTCTACGAGCAGTACTTC. As protein: CASSVVSGQVYEQYF.